One TCR beta chain is described in this entry. Libraries were prepared by immunoSEQ multiplex PCR; TCRdb keeps only in-frame clonotypes and omits some of them. The profile shows under 200,000 clones, approximately 85% of them singletons. This entry belongs to a study of blood T cell repertoires in COVID-19. Study background: Spain, Italy and the United States supplied samples that represented acute and convalescent COVID-19.

The sample was peripheral blood. The receptor's source is a woman aged 80 or older with acute or convalescent COVID-19.

The CDR3 sequence: CASSPDRVGTQYF. The CDR3 nucleotides read TGTGCCAGCAGCCCCGACAGGGTTGGGACCCAGTACTTC. This rearrangement joins TRBV5-4 to TRBJ2-5; 7 nucleotides agree with TRBD1. The trim removed 4 bases at V and 7 bases at J, leaving 7 bases unmatched. The CDR3 length is 13 residues. Germline V lookup: CDR1 SGHNT, CDR2 YYREEE (reference sequence).